A single T cell receptor (beta chain) is shown here with its context. No cognate antigen has been identified for it. The record has no base qualities; no much larger clone is one base away. Relative to germline, V is 4 bases shorter and J is 4 bases shorter, with 17 bases between their ends. CDR1 SGHRS and CDR2 YFSETQ were looked up in the germline V gene. From cysteine to phenylalanine, the CDR3 is 16 amino acids long. Only CDR3 DNA remains: 48 bases, in frame from the first base. Library construction relied on 5' RACE. The sample was run on an Illumina HiSeq 2000. Template switching introduced a universal primer binding site; the final cDNA contained a unique molecular identifier, enabling accurate counting of TCR cDNA molecules. First-strand cDNA for TCR alpha and beta chains was synthesized from specific primers in the conserved constant-segment region. Each cDNA library was double barcoded, with a SMART-Mk sample barcode plus Illumina barcodes, to control for contamination. TruSeq adapter sequences, together with Illumina sample barcodes, were added in two successive PCR steps. The TCR alpha and beta cDNA libraries were sequenced on the Illumina HiSeq platform using custom primers. In the original analysis: MiGEC was used to process raw reads and extract unique molecular identifiers, and MiXCR was used to find CDR3 positions. Recombination models were inferred per individual with the repgenHMM and IGoR tools using an EM algorithm. Shared clonotypes were analyzed with the tcR package in R, and sharing was normalized by the product of cloneset sizes. To study raw recombination without the effects of thymic and clonal selection, out-of-frame nonproductive sequences were analyzed. Starting from the raw public reads, TCRdb applied fastp trimming at Q25, assembled clones with MiXCR and retained in-frame beta chains. Rows are combined by CDR3 protein, so each entry shows the most common genes and DNA. TCRdb's processing, not the study's, gives the V and J calls here. The sample yields roughly 700,000 distinct CDR3 sequences; over 8.5% were counted once. The ten largest clones add up to approximately 0.94% of the sample.

This record comes from a study of identical twins (dated by TCRdb to 2015 to 2016). For the study in its entirety: TCR alpha and beta repertoires from monozygotic twins, unrelated adults of various ages and cord blood were deep-sequenced to test whether fetal clonotypes persist. To rule out contamination, the twin experiments were replicated at different times with different library preparation protocols. The paper as a whole reports these results and caveats: Excess twin sharing in beta out-of-frame sequences was weaker because fewer shared sequences lowered the signal-to-noise ratio. In monozygotic twins, recombination models systematically underestimated out-of-frame TCR alpha sharing, but the models matched the sharing seen between unrelated individuals. Abundant cord blood beta clonotypes had fewer insertions, young adult naive repertoires showed a similar but weaker trend, and memory repertoires showed no such trend. Because the same donors could not be followed over many years, conclusions were based on cross-sectional statistical analysis. Zero-insertion analyses could be partly confounded by invariant T cells such as MAIT and iNKT, although diverse VJ usage argued against such confounding for most clonotypes. Out-of-frame TCR alpha sequences shared between twins showed an excess of low generation-probability sequences compared with coincidental sharing between unrelated individuals.

Every donor in the study was a healthy Caucasian. The twin cohort comprised three pairs of female monozygotic twins, all aged roughly 18 to 30 years. Peripheral blood mononuclear cells were used as the source from which RNA for TCR libraries was isolated. The sample also formed part of further work on yellow fever vaccine responses in identical twins. Per the second study: The T cell response to vaccination in identical twins was reported by the authors to appear partly convergent and partly personalized. In the study, vaccine-responding T cell clones were precisely tracked in identical twins.

This TCR was recovered from a woman aged 18-30 years in good health. The source material was PBMCs. The rearrangement joined TRBV5-1 to TRBJ1-4; the D region possibly corresponds to TRBD1 (6 bases align). The nucleotide sequence reads TGCGCCAGCAGCCTGGAGGCGGGGGCAATTAATGAAAAACTGTTTTTT. This translates into CASSLEAGAINEKLFF.